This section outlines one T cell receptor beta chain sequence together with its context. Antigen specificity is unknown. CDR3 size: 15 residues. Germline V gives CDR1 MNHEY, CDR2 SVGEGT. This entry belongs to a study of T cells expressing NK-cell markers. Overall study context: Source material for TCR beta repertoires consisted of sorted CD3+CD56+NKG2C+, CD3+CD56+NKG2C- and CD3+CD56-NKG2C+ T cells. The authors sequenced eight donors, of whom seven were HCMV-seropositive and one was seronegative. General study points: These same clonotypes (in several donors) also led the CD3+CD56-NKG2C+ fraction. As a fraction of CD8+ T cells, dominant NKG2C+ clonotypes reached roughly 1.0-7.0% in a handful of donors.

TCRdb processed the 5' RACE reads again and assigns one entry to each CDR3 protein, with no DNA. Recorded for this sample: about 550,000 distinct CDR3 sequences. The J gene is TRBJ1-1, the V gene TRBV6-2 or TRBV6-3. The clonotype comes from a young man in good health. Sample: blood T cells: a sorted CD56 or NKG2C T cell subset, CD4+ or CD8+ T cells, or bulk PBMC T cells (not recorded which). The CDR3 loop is CASSAVGPMNTEAFF.